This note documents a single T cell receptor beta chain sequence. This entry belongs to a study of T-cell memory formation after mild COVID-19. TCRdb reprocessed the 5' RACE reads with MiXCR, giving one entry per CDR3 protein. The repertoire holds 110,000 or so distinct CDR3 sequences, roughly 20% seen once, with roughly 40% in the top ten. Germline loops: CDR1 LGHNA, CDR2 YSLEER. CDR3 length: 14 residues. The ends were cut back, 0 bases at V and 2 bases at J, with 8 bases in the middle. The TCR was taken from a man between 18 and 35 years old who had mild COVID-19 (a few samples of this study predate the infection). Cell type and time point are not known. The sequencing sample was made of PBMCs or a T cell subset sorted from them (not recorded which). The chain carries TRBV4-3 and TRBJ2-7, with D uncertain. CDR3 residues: CASSQDLAAYEQYV. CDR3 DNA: TGCGCCAGCAGCCAAGATTTGGCTGCCTACGAGCAGTACGTC.